This T cell receptor beta chain was documented in a study of shared clonotypes between healthy human individuals. This CDR3 comprises 15 residues. The V gene's germline CDR1 is SGHTA and CDR2 FQGNSA. Trimming shortened V by 2 bases and J by 4 bases, and 14 bases separated the two germline ends. Repertoires were generated with immunoSEQ multiplex PCR, while TCRdb's copy carries only in-frame clones and drops some. Of roughly 2.6 million clones in the sample, more than 90% are singletons; the top ten hold over 0.12%. The V call is TRBV7-2, the J call TRBJ1-1, with D tentatively TRBD1 (6 bases). The TCR originated in a man aged 18 to 30 in good health. Input material: naive CD4+ T cells sorted from blood. Subset meaning: CD45RA+ positively selected. CDR3 protein: CASSLLSRGSTEAFF. In nucleotides, the CDR3 is TGTGCCAGCAGCTTACTATCCAGGGGTTCCACTGAAGCTTTCTTT. The full variable domain, rest sourced from reference TRBV7-2 and TRBJ1-1, is GAGVSQSPSNKVTEKGKDVELRCDPISGHTALYWYRQSLGQGLEFLIYFQGNSAPDKSGLPSDRFSAERTGGSVSTLTIQRTQQEDSAVYLCASSLLSRGSTEAFFGQGTRLTVV.